These T cell receptor beta chains were read from a single sample in a study of shared clonotypes between healthy human individuals. The data were produced by immunoSEQ multiplex PCR, yet TCRdb's version contains in-frame clones alone and is incomplete. The data hold fewer than 1.4 million clones, with about four fifths observed a single time. Sequenced sample: memory CD4+ T cells from PBMCs. Every receptor here comes from a man between 18 and 29 years old in good health. Some clones in this sample may be carry-over from other donors' samples. The conserved cysteine and the conserved F or W are not part of the CDR3 here. A clone size is listed for some rows: how often the clone was seen (once, few, many), or a class if it is expanded.

v_gene: TRBV10-3
j_gene: TRBJ2-3
abundance: NA
CDR3aa: AIRPDRGRVTDTQY

v_gene: TRBV9
j_gene: TRBJ1-2
abundance: NA
CDR3aa: ASSVGTGKMYGYT

v_gene: TRBV10-3
j_gene: TRBJ2-5
abundance: NA
CDR3aa: AISERQGAIAETQY

v_gene: TRBV19
j_gene: TRBJ1-5
abundance: NA
CDR3aa: ASSKGYQPQH

v_gene: TRBV27
j_gene: TRBJ1-5
abundance: NA
CDR3aa: ASSLGWDQPQH

v_gene: TRBV10-3
j_gene: TRBJ1-2
abundance: NA
CDR3aa: AISENADYGYT

v_gene: TRBV28
j_gene: TRBJ1-1
abundance: NA
CDR3aa: ASSTAGSTEAF

v_gene: TRBV15
j_gene: TRBJ2-5
abundance: many
CDR3aa: ATSREGSGRRETQY

v_gene: TRBV6-5
j_gene: TRBJ2-3
abundance: few
CDR3aa: ASTGTQY

v_gene: TRBV6-5
j_gene: TRBJ1-3
abundance: few
CDR3aa: ACSPDSGNTIY

v_gene: TRBV27
j_gene: TRBJ1-2
abundance: few
CDR3aa: ASSLKGTGGYT

v_gene: TRBV6-4
j_gene: TRBJ2-5
abundance: NA
CDR3aa: ASSDRGPAGETQY

v_gene: TRBV9
j_gene: TRBJ1-2
abundance: NA
CDR3aa: ASSVRETDGYT

v_gene: TRBV7-8
j_gene: TRBJ2-5
abundance: NA
CDR3aa: ASSLIGASRKETQY

v_gene: TRBV19
j_gene: TRBJ2-7
abundance: NA
CDR3aa: ASSTSRGPYEQY